This T cell receptor beta chain originates from a study of T cell repertoires in cytomegalovirus infection. Overall study: HLA-C-restricted CMV epitopes, recently identified, and well-studied HLA-B-restricted ones were used by the study. It can be stated that public TCR beta signatures indicated CMV infection as well as a matching HLA type.

TCRdb analysed the reads with MiXCR anew, one entry per CDR3 protein. The data show about 890,000 distinct CDR3 sequences, around 32% seen once. Findings and limits, study-wide: HLA-C-restricted CMV clonotypes gave the most frequent clonotype in two of eight donors. Cumulative frequency (of public TCR beta family members) identified carriers of CMV plus the relevant HLA.

This clonotype has only one observation. What it recognizes is unknown. CDR1 and CDR2 (germline): SNHLY, FYNNEI. The CDR3 loop spans 16 amino acids. The V gene end was trimmed by 8 bases and the J gene end by 4 bases; junction bases not matched to a gene: 12. This sample comprised cultured CD8+ T cells from PBMCs, obtained from culture after CMV antigen stimulation. The TCR was taken from a human donor in good health (CMV status not recorded). Some clones in this sample may be carry-over from other donors' samples. The chain joins TRBV2 to TRBJ2-1; 9 bases fit TRBD2. CDR3 in DNA: TGTGCCAGCGGAGATACCGGGACTAGCAGATACAATGAGCAGTTCTTC. It is translated as CASGDTGTSRYNEQFF.